A selection of T cell receptor beta chains follows, all from one sample in a study of cytomegalovirus exposure and HLA in healthy donors. Produced via immunoSEQ multiplex PCR; TCRdb's table is partial and in-frame only. The sample has roughly 130,000 clones; 89% are singletons. The sequenced sample consisted of PBMCs. Every receptor here comes from a man aged 25-45 years in good health and CMV-seronegative. CDR3s include the opening cysteine and the closing phenylalanine or tryptophan. Fields, in order: clone size, D gene, V gene, J gene, CDR3 protein, CDR3 DNA. The D gene is left open where the match is weak. Clone size appears in some rows only: once, few, many, or a class for an expanded clone.

.	.	TRBV13	TRBJ2-3	CASSLTTTDTQYF	TGTGCCAGCAGCTTAACAACCACAGATACGCAGTATTTT
.	.	TRBV20-1	TRBJ1-5	CSAGGDQPQHF	TGCAGTGCGGGGGGGGACCAACCCCAGCATTTT
.	.	TRBV11-2	TRBJ1-3	CASSQRYLQGNTIYF	TGTGCCAGCAGCCAACGTTACCTACAGGGAAACACCATATATTTT
once	TRBD1	TRBV6-5	TRBJ1-4	CASSWGQMGEKLFF	TGTGCCAGCAGTTGGGGACAGATGGGTGAAAAACTGTTTTTT
.	.	TRBV27	TRBJ2-7	CASSLRSTYEQYF	TGTGCCAGCAGTTTGAGAAGTACCTACGAGCAGTACTTC
.	TRBD2	TRBV5-1	TRBJ2-5	CASSLDGGKETQYF	TGCGCCAGCAGCTTGGACGGGGGGAAAGAGACCCAGTACTTC
.	TRBD1	TRBV2	TRBJ2-7	CASIINPTGVKGLF	TGTGCCAGCATCATAAACCCGACAGGGGTAAAGGGACTTTTC
.	.	TRBV20-1	TRBJ2-7	CSARSSYEQYF	TGCAGTGCCCGCAGCTCCTACGAGCAGTACTTC
.	TRBD1	TRBV6-6	TRBJ2-7	CASSFSGTVYEQYF	TGTGCCAGCAGCTTTTCCGGGACAGTTTACGAGCAGTACTTC
.	TRBD2	TRBV29-1	TRBJ2-3	CSVVASGATDTQYF	TGCAGCGTTGTCGCTAGCGGGGCGACAGATACGCAGTATTTT
.	.	TRBV27	TRBJ2-1	CASSLGRTYNEQFF	TGTGCCAGCAGTTTAGGGAGAACCTACAATGAGCAGTTCTTC
.	TRBD2	TRBV4-1	TRBJ2-3	CASSQDPSGGRDTQYF	TGCGCCAGCAGCCAAGATCCTAGCGGGGGGCGGGATACGCAGTATTTT